This TCR beta chain was captured by sequencing in a study of beta chain features in type 1 diabetes. In the case of this clone: Its target is unknown.

Study-level points and caveats: TCRB CDR3s were moderately but significantly shorter in Type 1 diabetes patients in all four CD4+ subsets.

The CDR3 is 13 residues long. CDR1 MNHEY and CDR2 SVGAGI come from the germline V gene. With 1 base clipped from V and 8 bases from J, the junction kept 4 bases outside the gene matches. Isolated RNA was reverse transcribed in full, so expressed TCRB transcripts were sequenced. Sequencing of naive, central memory and regulatory T cell samples gave an average of about 3.7 million reads. Profiled with immunoSEQ multiplex PCR; TCRdb holds only in-frame clones, not every one. This sample yields fewer than 400,000 clones, of which around 9.3% are seen a single time; 1% belongs to the top ten. This sequence originates from a man aged 30 to 39 with type 1 diabetes. The chain recombines TRBV6-5 with TRBJ1-2; 7 bases align to TRBD1. The sequenced material came from central memory CD4+ T cells from blood. In DNA, the CDR3 is TGTGCCAGCAGTTACTTCCAGGGGGAAGGCTACACCTTC. As protein: CASSYFQGEGYTF.